A single sample is the source of the 9 T cell receptor beta chains below, sequenced in a study of blood T cell repertoires in COVID-19. The table came from immunoSEQ multiplex PCR; TCRdb's copy has only in-frame clones and leaves some out. The sample records about half a million clones, nearly 90% being singletons. The sample consisted of peripheral blood. Receptors were obtained from a man younger than 30 with COVID-19, enrolled during active disease.

The chain combines TRBV11-3 with TRBJ2-5, with 9 bases matching TRBD2. Germline-derived CDR1 and CDR2 are SGHNT and YENEEA. V was clipped by 5 bases and J by 4 bases; unmatched bases: 5. The CDR3 has 14 residues. CDR3 amino acids: CASSQGLAAETQYF. DNA of the CDR3: TGTGCCAGCAGCCAGGGACTAGCCGCAGAGACCCAGTACTTC.

Notes on this clone: The identical CDR3 is also encoded by other nucleotide sequences in the sample. The chain joins TRBV24-1 to TRBJ1-5, with D hard to call. CDR1 is KGHDR and CDR2 is SFDVKD in the germline V gene. Trimming left V 0 bases short and J 7 bases short, with 6 bases between. This CDR3 is 13 amino acids long. The CDR3 DNA reads TGTGCCACCAGTGATTTGAGAGGACAGCCCCAGCATTTT. It is translated as CATSDLRGQPQHF.

This chain uses TRBV2 with TRBJ2-1; TRBD2 matches 10 bases. The trim removed 11 bases at V and 1 base at J, leaving 8 bases unmatched. Germline-derived CDR1 and CDR2 are SNHLY and FYNNEI. The CDR3 has 15 amino acids. The CDR3, as DNA: TGTGCCGGCCAACAGCGGGAGGGGTCCTACAATGAGCAGTTCTTC. Its translation is CAGQQREGSYNEQFF.

The chain employs TRBV7-6 and TRBJ2-4; D might be TRBD2 (5 bases). The CDR3 has 20 amino acids. V was trimmed by 5 bases and J by 3 bases, leaving 29 bases between them. Germline CDR1 SGHVS, CDR2 FNYEAQ. DNA for the CDR3: TGTGCCAGCAGCCGATTCGGGAAAGTCCTGCCGGGAACTAGCAAAAACATTCAGTACTTC. It yields the protein CASSRFGKVLPGTSKNIQYF.

About this clone: Other DNA sequences in the sample encode the same CDR3. The V call is TRBV5-1, the J call TRBJ1-4; possibly TRBD1 for D (6 bases). In germline, CDR1 is SGHRS, CDR2 YFSETQ. Trimming pared 0 bases from V and 8 bases from J, leaving 14 bases between. This CDR3 is 15 amino acids long. The DNA of the CDR3 is TGCGCCAGCAGCTTGGGTGGGCAGGGGCAAGAAAAACTGTTTTTT. Protein product: CASSLGGQGQEKLFF.

The rearrangement uses TRBV29-1 and TRBJ2-5; 10 positions agree with TRBD1. With V trimmed by 7 bases and J by 2 bases, 4 bases remained unmatched. In germline, CDR1 is SQVTM, CDR2 ANQGSEA. There are 13 residues in the CDR3. CDR3 nucleotide sequence: TGCAGCGCCAGACAGGGGGCTCAAGAGACCCAGTACTTC. Its translation: CSARQGAQETQYF.

In this sample, this clone turned up once. V and J are TRBV5-6 and TRBJ1-2; the D gene is possibly TRBD1 (6 bases). V gave up 1 base and J gave up 4 bases, with 8 bases separating them. The germline gives CDR1 SGHDT, CDR2 YYEEEE. The CDR3 extends over 13 amino acids. CDR3 sequence: CASSLTGRYGYTF. In nucleotides, the CDR3 is TGTGCCAGCAGCTTGACAGGGCGCTATGGCTACACCTTC. The full variable domain, with the rest looked up from reference TRBV5-6 and TRBJ1-2, is DAGVTQSPTHLIKTRGQQVTLRCSPKSGHDTVSWYQQALGQGPQFIFQYYEEEERQRGNFPDRFSGHQFPNYSSELNVNALLLGDSALYLCASSLTGRYGYTFGSGTRLTVV.

The CDR3 region is CASSPRGGRSPLHF. CDR3 bases: TGTGCCAGCAGCCCCCGGGGGGGGCGATCACCCCTCCACTTT. The rearrangement links TRBV13 to TRBJ1-6; D may be TRBD1 (6 bases). The CDR3 has 14 residues. In germline, CDR1 is PRHDT, CDR2 FYEKMQ (reference sequence). Trimming stripped 5 bases from V and 10 bases from J, with 15 bases between.

J is TRBJ2-1 and V is TRBV4-1, with D perhaps TRBD2 (5 bases). Germline V lookup: CDR1 MGHRA, CDR2 YSYEKL. The CDR3 covers 14 residues. V gave up 3 bases and J gave up 6 bases, with 12 bases separating them. CDR3 DNA sequence: TGCGCCAGCAGCCAGGGTGGAGCGGTCAATGAGCAGTTCTTC. This gives the protein CASSQGGAVNEQFF.